This TCR beta chain was sequenced in a study of identical twins. The CDR3 covers 14 residues. Trimming took 2 bases from V and 7 from J, leaving 9 bases between them. Per germline, CDR1 SNHLY and CDR2 FYNNEI. TCRdb itself ran the 5' RACE reads through MiXCR, one entry per CDR3 protein. The data show 570,000 or so distinct CDR3 sequences, just under 10% seen once. This clonotype has just a few counts. This sample was also put to use in a study of yellow fever vaccine responses in identical twins.

Sequenced: PBMCs. This clonotype originated in a young woman in good health. The J gene is TRBJ1-6, the V gene TRBV2, with unresolved D. This chain's CDR3 is CASSESRRNSPLHF. CDR3 in DNA: TGTGCCAGCAGTGAAAGCCGACGGAATTCACCCCTCCACTTT. Full variable domain (outside the CDR3, taken from reference TRBV2 and TRBJ1-6): EPEVTQTPSHQVTQMGQEVILRCVPISNHLYFYWYRQILGQKVEFLVSFYNNEISEKSEIFDDQFSVERPDGSNFTLKIRSTKLEDSAMYFCASSESRRNSPLHFGNGTRLTVT.